Shown below are 16 T cell receptor beta chains from a single sample sequenced in a study of T cells in localized non-small cell lung cancer. Data came from immunoSEQ multiplex PCR; TCRdb stores just in-frame clones and leaves some out. The sample gives roughly 89,000 clones, more than 75% of which show up once; over 4% is in the top ten. Sequencing used PBMCs, obtained before any cancer treatment. The source is a woman between 40 and 69 years old with stage II squamous cell lung carcinoma.

The chain recombines TRBV5-1 with TRBJ2-5, with 8 bases identical to TRBD2. The better agreement between TRBJ2-7 and the DNA end casts doubt on the J call. The germline gives CDR1 SGHRS, CDR2 YFSETQ. The CDR3 loop spans 15 amino acids. CDR3 sequence: CASNAAGGRTYEQYF. CDR3 coding DNA: TGCGCCAGCAACGCCGCTGGCGGGAGGACCTACGAGCAGTACTTC.

The chain is built from TRBV15 and TRBJ2-5, with D possibly matching TRBD1 (5 bases). V dropped 0 bases and J dropped 2 bases, with 10 bases sitting between them. This CDR3 spans 15 amino acids. Germline values: CDR1 LNHNV, CDR2 YYDKDF (reference sequence). CDR3 DNA sequence: TGTGCCACCAGCAGAGATCTGACAGTTCAAGAGACCCAGTACTTC. Its translation: CATSRDLTVQETQYF.

This rearrangement joins TRBV11-2 to TRBJ2-3; 11 positions agree with TRBD2. Losses at the gene ends were 2 bases for V and 6 bases for J; bases not matched to a gene: 10. The CDR3 contains 17 residues. Germline V lookup: CDR1 SGHAT, CDR2 FQNNGV. The CDR3 here is CASSLSSLAGGSDTQYF. CDR3 DNA: TGTGCCAGCAGCTTATCGTCTCTAGCGGGGGGTTCGGATACGCAGTATTTT.

About this clone: This sample includes further DNA sequences coding for the same CDR3. The CDR3 DNA sequence: TGTGCCAGCAGCCTCGGACCTAACTATGGCTACACCTTC. It codes for CASSLGPNYGYTF. The rearrangement links TRBV6-6 to TRBJ1-2; D unresolved. The germline gives CDR1 MNHNY, CDR2 SVGAGI (reference sequence). This CDR3 comprises 13 residues. Trimming took off 6 bases at V and 0 bases at J, with 8 bases between the two ends.

In this sample, this clone turned up once. This rearrangement joins TRBV13 to TRBJ2-7, with 8 bases identical to TRBD2. Germline assignment: CDR1 PRHDT and CDR2 FYEKMQ (reference sequence). Trimming cost V 6 bases and J 3 bases; bases outside gene matches: 7. The CDR3 runs 14 residues. CDR3: CASRVSGSVYEQYF. For the CDR3, the DNA is TGTGCCAGCAGAGTAAGCGGGAGTGTCTACGAGCAGTACTTC.

The chain links TRBV2 to TRBJ1-1; D is perhaps TRBD1 (5 bases). With 5 bases removed from V and 3 bases from J, the gap between germline ends came to 10 bases. CDR3 length: 13 residues. Looked up from germline, CDR1 is SNHLY and CDR2 is FYNNEI. CDR3 DNA: TGTGCCAGCAGTCGACAGTGGGACACTGAAGCTTTCTTT. This gives the protein CASSRQWDTEAFF.

V gene TRBV2 combines with J gene TRBJ1-1, with D unresolved. The CDR3 length is 12 residues. Trimming cost V 8 bases and J 4 bases, with 11 bases left between them. Germline lookup yields CDR1 SNHLY and CDR2 FYNNEI. The CDR3 reads CASSGSATEAFF. CDR3 sequence (DNA): TGTGCCAGCTCGGGATCAGCCACTGAAGCTTTCTTT.

This clone is a singleton in its sample. This chain links TRBV6-1 with TRBJ1-2; no firm D call. This CDR3 spans 13 amino acids. The germline V gene has CDR1 MNHNS and CDR2 SASEGT. V was cut by 7 bases and J by 0 bases, with 9 bases left in between. The CDR3 coding sequence is TGTGCCAGCATGAGAGTTACTAACTATGGCTACACCTTC. This codes for CASMRVTNYGYTF.

The chain links TRBV19 to TRBJ1-5; 8 bases are a match to TRBD1. Germline V gene data show CDR1 as LNHDA and CDR2 as SQIVND (reference sequence). This CDR3 contains 15 residues. The ends lost 3 bases at V and 6 bases at J; junction bases unmatched: 7. CDR3 DNA sequence: TGTGCCAGTAGTATTTCGGACAGGGTAGGTCAGCCCCAGCATTTT. Encoded protein: CASSISDRVGQPQHF.

This chain joins TRBV2 and TRBJ2-7; 8 nucleotides align to TRBD2. The CDR3 has 15 amino acids. The germline V gene encodes CDR1 SNHLY and CDR2 FYNNEI. V lost 2 bases and J lost 6; bases outside the gene matches: 9. In DNA, the CDR3 is TGTGCCAGCAGTGAACTGGCGAGCGGGAGTGGCGAGCAGTACTTC. Translation gives CASSELASGSGEQYF.

V usage is TRBV7-6 and J usage is TRBJ2-5; no clear D gene. V lost 2 bases, J lost 0 bases, and 10 bases lay in between. CDR3 length equals 15 residues. The germline V gene encodes CDR1 SGHVS and CDR2 FNYEAQ. CDR3 region: CASSLRSTYQETQYF. CDR3 sequence (DNA): TGTGCCAGCAGCTTAAGGTCCACCTACCAAGAGACCCAGTACTTC.

This clone came up once. The chain uses TRBV2 and TRBJ1-4; the D is unclear. CDR1 and CDR2 from the germline V gene are SNHLY and FYNNEI. V was trimmed by 10 bases and J by 5 bases, leaving 14 bases between them. This CDR3 spans 13 amino acids. Here the CDR3 DNA reads TGTGCCACCTTATCCTCGGGAAATGAAAAACTGTTTTTT. It specifies CATLSSGNEKLFF.

The gene calls are TRBV10-3 and TRBJ2-5; 8 positions agree with TRBD1. This CDR3 is 13 amino acids long. The germline gives CDR1 ENHRY, CDR2 SYGVKD. V trimming: 5 bases; J trimming: 4 bases; junction bases outside the gene matches: 3. As DNA, the CDR3 is TGTGCCATCAGTCCAGGGGGCACAGAGACCCAGTACTTC. Translation gives CAISPGGTETQYF.

The chain combines TRBV28 with TRBJ2-7; possibly TRBD1 for D (6 bases). Germline CDR1 MDHEN, CDR2 SYDVKM. The CDR3 extends over 17 amino acids. V was cut by 2 bases and J by 3 bases, with 20 bases left in between. Written as DNA, the CDR3 is TGTGCCAGCAGTTTAAACCCTGGGACACCTTTAAGCTACGAGCAGTACTTC. Translation: CASSLNPGTPLSYEQYF.

The rearrangement links TRBV25-1 to TRBJ2-3; 13 bases fit TRBD2. From germline, CDR1 is MGHDK and CDR2 SYGVNS. CDR3 size: 17 residues. Unmatched junction bases numbered 8, after V lost 6 bases and J lost 2 bases. In DNA, the CDR3 is TGTGCCAGCAGGGGACCGGGACTAGCGGGGCTCACAGATACGCAGTATTTT. Its protein is CASRGPGLAGLTDTQYF.

Written as DNA, the CDR3 is TGTGCCAGCAGTGAAAACAGCGGGAGGGCCGGGTACGAGCAGTACTTC. This sequence encodes CASSENSGRAGYEQYF. The V and J genes are TRBV6-1 and TRBJ2-7, with TRBD2 matching 10 bases. V shed 2 bases, J shed 4 bases, and the junction held 8 bases outside the gene matches. This CDR3 contains 16 residues. The germline V gene has CDR1 MNHNS and CDR2 SASEGT.